What follows are 17 T cell receptor beta chains derived from one specimen sequenced in a study of identifying expanded T cells in peripheral blood. Produced via immunoSEQ multiplex PCR; TCRdb's table is partial and in-frame only. The sample lists 70,000 to 95,000 clones; 70% to 90% were seen once. The sample comprised blood. These TCRs come from a person between 18 and 70 years old in good health.

The rearrangement links TRBV7-8 to TRBJ1-1; possible D gene TRBD1, 5 bases. This CDR3 has 13 amino acids. Germline loops: CDR1 SGHVS, CDR2 FQNEAQ. Trimming took off 5 bases at V and 3 bases at J, with 10 bases between the two ends. The CDR3 DNA is TGTGCCAGCAGCGCAGGGTCCTACACTGAAGCTTTCTTT. Translated: CASSAGSYTEAFF.

The chain recombines TRBV7-9 with TRBJ1-3; possible D gene TRBD1, 6 bases. Germline V gene sequence: CDR1 SEHNR, CDR2 FQNEAQ (reference sequence). V dropped 2 bases and J dropped 2 bases, with 10 bases sitting between them. The CDR3 consists of 15 residues. The CDR3 protein is CASSLRGTTGNTIYF. The DNA of the CDR3 is TGTGCCAGCAGCTTAAGGGGGACAACTGGAAACACCATATATTTT.

This clone was recorded once. The CDR3 coding sequence is TGTGCCAGCAGTTTTATCGGGGGGTCCACTGAAGCTTTCTTT. It codes for CASSFIGGSTEAFF. The gene calls are TRBV27 and TRBJ1-1; D perhaps matches TRBD1 (5 bases). In germline, CDR1 is MNHEY, CDR2 SMNVEV (reference sequence). There are 14 residues in the CDR3. Trimming cost V 3 bases and J 4 bases, with 12 bases left between them.

The genes are TRBV5-1 and TRBJ1-1; D is ambiguous. Germline V gives CDR1 SGHRS, CDR2 YFSETQ. The CDR3 has 13 residues. The CDR3 loop is CACRGVMNTEAFF. CDR3 DNA: TGCGCTTGCCGCGGTGTCATGAACACTGAAGCTTTCTTT. Full variable domain (remainder filled in from reference TRBV5-1 and TRBJ1-1): KAGVTQTPRYLIKTRGQQVTLSCSPISGHRSVSWYQQTPGQGLQFLFEYFSETQRNKGNFPGRFSGRQFSNSRSEMNVSTLELGDSALYLCACRGVMNTEAFFGQGTRLTVV.

CDR3 in DNA: TGTGCCAATCAATTCGACAGAAACAATGAGCAGTTCTTC. This encodes CANQFDRNNEQFF. V gene TRBV2 combines with J gene TRBJ2-1, with D tentatively TRBD1 (5 bases). V shed 10 bases and J shed 5 bases, with 15 bases lying between them. The CDR3 extends over 13 amino acids. The germline gives CDR1 SNHLY, CDR2 FYNNEI.

This sequence joins TRBV7-9 and TRBJ2-1; D is possibly TRBD2 (6 bases). The CDR3 runs to 15 residues. V was shortened by 6 bases and J by 6 bases, with 18 bases between the two germline ends. Germline CDR1 reads SEHNR; CDR2 reads FQNEAQ (reference sequence). The DNA of the CDR3 is TGTGCCAGCAGTCAGAGACTAGGGGTAGGCAATGAGCAGTTCTTC. Translating it yields CASSQRLGVGNEQFF.

The chain couples TRBV19 to TRBJ1-4; no definite D call. The V end was cut by 1 base, the J end by 7 bases, with 13 bases between. CDR1 LNHDA and CDR2 SQIVND come from the germline V gene (reference sequence). The CDR3 loop spans 15 amino acids. The CDR3, as DNA: TGTGCCAGTAGTATAGGTTCCACAGTGAGTGAAAAACTGTTTTTT. It is translated as CASSIGSTVSEKLFF.

The CDR3 loop reads CAWSVRGLNYEQYF. CDR3 nucleotides: TGTGCCTGGAGTGTACGGGGGTTAAACTACGAGCAGTACTTC. This chain uses TRBV30 with TRBJ2-7, with a weak D call TRBD2 (6 bases). The V end was cut by 0 bases, the J end by 3 bases, with 12 bases between. Germline CDR1 is GTSNPN and CDR2 is SVGIG (reference sequence). The CDR3 contains 14 residues.

The chain is built from TRBV29-1 and TRBJ1-1; maybe TRBD1 (6 bases). Trimming removed 3 bases at V and 4 bases at J, with 15 bases between. This CDR3 has 14 residues. Germline values: CDR1 SQVTM, CDR2 ANQGSEA. Here the CDR3 reads CSVDQGAGATEAFF. Here the CDR3 DNA reads TGCAGCGTTGACCAAGGGGCGGGGGCCACTGAAGCTTTCTTT.

This rearrangement joins TRBV18 to TRBJ2-3; D is perhaps TRBD1 (6 bases). CDR1 is KGHSH and CDR2 is LQKENI in the germline V gene. V was trimmed by 8 bases and J by 2 bases, leaving 11 bases between them. The CDR3 length is 13 residues. The CDR3 protein is CASRPGDTDTQYF. The CDR3 DNA sequence: TGTGCCAGCCGTCCAGGGGACACAGATACGCAGTATTTT. The full variable domain, with the rest looked up from reference TRBV18 and TRBJ2-3, is NAGVMQNPRHLVRRRGQEARLRCSPMKGHSHVYWYRQLPEEGLKFMVYLQKENIIDESGMPKERFSAEFPKEGPSILRIQQVVRGDSAAYFCASRPGDTDTQYFGPGTRLTVL.

The rearrangement links TRBV19 to TRBJ2-3; no clear D gene. Germline V gives CDR1 LNHDA, CDR2 SQIVND (reference sequence). V was pared by 3 bases and J by 2 bases, with 0 bases between. CDR3 length equals 11 residues. Written as DNA, the CDR3 is TGTGCCAGTAGTATCACAGATACGCAGTATTTT. Its translation: CASSITDTQYF.

The gene calls are TRBV27 and TRBJ1-1; D is uncertain. The CDR3 covers 13 residues. Germline V gene sequence: CDR1 MNHEY, CDR2 SMNVEV (reference sequence). Trimming stripped 6 bases from V and 1 base from J, with 9 bases between. The CDR3 DNA is TGTGCCAGCAGCCGATCACGGAACACTGAAGCTTTCTTT. Protein product: CASSRSRNTEAFF.

In its sample, this clone was seen once. The chain carries TRBV19 and TRBJ1-1; D remains ambiguous. The germline V gene encodes CDR1 LNHDA and CDR2 SQIVND (reference sequence). V lost 0 bases, J lost 1 base, and 9 bases lay in between. This CDR3 has 15 amino acids. CDR3 in amino acids: CASSIDEGKNTEAFF. The CDR3, as DNA: TGTGCCAGTAGTATAGACGAGGGAAAGAACACTGAAGCTTTCTTT.

This chain links TRBV7-9 with TRBJ1-2; TRBD1 agrees at 7 bases. V was pared by 4 bases and J by 3 bases, with 8 bases of the junction left unmatched. This CDR3 contains 15 residues. Germline loops: CDR1 SEHNR, CDR2 FQNEAQ (reference sequence). CDR3 nucleotide sequence: TGTGCCAGCAGCTATTCCGGGACAGTGGACTATGGCTACACCTTC. Protein sequence: CASSYSGTVDYGYTF.

J is TRBJ2-2 and V is TRBV11-2, with D perhaps TRBD2 (7 bases). The V gene lost 5 bases and the J gene lost 6 bases, with 19 bases spanning the gap. This CDR3 comprises 16 residues. Germline CDR1 is SGHAT and CDR2 is FQNNGV. The CDR3 here is CASSPLRGGGSGELFF. The CDR3 nucleotides read TGTGCCAGCAGCCCCCTGAGGGGGGGTGGGTCCGGGGAGCTGTTTTTT.

This clone came up once. V and J are TRBV29-1 and TRBJ2-1; 8 bases fit TRBD2. With V trimmed by 6 bases and J by 0 bases, 7 bases remained unmatched. Germline CDR1 is SQVTM and CDR2 is ANQGSEA. This CDR3 is built from 15 residues. CDR3 sequence: CSVTTSGSSYNEQFF. The DNA of the CDR3 is TGCAGCGTGACAACTAGCGGTAGCTCCTACAATGAGCAGTTCTTC.

This chain joins TRBV10-2 and TRBJ1-6; TRBD1 matches 7 bases. The CDR3 spans 14 residues. V trimming: 6 bases; J trimming: 13 bases; junction bases outside the gene matches: 12. Looked up from germline, CDR1 is WSHSY and CDR2 is SAAADI. This CDR3 is CASRQGQSTAPLHF. The CDR3 DNA reads as TGCGCCAGCAGACAGGGACAGAGTACGGCCCCCCTCCACTTT.